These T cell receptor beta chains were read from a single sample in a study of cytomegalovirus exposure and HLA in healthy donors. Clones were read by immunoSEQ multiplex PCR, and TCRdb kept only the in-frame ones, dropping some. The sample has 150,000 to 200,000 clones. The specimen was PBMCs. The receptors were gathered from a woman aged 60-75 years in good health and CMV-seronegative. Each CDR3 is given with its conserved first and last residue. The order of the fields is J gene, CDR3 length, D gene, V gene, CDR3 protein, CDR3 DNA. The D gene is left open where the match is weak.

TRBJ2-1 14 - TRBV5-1 CASSLPQVYNEQFF TGCGCCAGCAGCTTGCCACAGGTCTACAATGAGCAGTTCTTC
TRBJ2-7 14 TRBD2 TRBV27 CASRRLAGRLEQYF TGTGCCAGCAGAAGACTAGCGGGTCGTCTCGAGCAGTACTTC
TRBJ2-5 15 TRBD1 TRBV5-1 CASSSADRDQETQYF TGCGCCAGCAGCTCGGCCGACAGGGACCAAGAGACCCAGTACTTC
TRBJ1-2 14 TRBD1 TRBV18 CASSPLTGGYGYTF TGTGCCAGCTCACCGTTGACAGGGGGCTATGGCTACACCTTC
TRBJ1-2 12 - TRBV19 CASGLPRGGYTF TGTGCCAGCGGACTGCCTCGGGGTGGCTACACCTTC
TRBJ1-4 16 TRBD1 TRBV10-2 CASSEPDRVFGEKLFF TGCGCCAGCAGTGAGCCGGACAGGGTATTCGGTGAAAAACTGTTTTTT
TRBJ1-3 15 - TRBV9 CASSGSGNQWNTIYF TGTGCCAGCAGCGGCTCAGGCAACCAGTGGAACACCATATATTTT
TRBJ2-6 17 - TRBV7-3 CASSLTHDSSGANVLTF TGTGCCAGCAGCTTAACCCACGACAGCTCTGGGGCCAACGTCCTGACTTTC
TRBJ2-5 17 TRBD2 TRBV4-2 CASAGGLAGTFQETQYF TGTGCCAGCGCCGGGGGACTAGCGGGAACTTTTCAAGAGACCCAGTACTTC
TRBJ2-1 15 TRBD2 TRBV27 CASSVLAGDNNEQFF TGTGCCAGCAGTGTACTAGCGGGAGATAACAATGAGCAGTTCTTC
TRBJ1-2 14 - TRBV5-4 CASSPWGGAVGYTF TGTGCCAGCAGCCCTTGGGGGGGGGCGGTTGGCTACACCTTC
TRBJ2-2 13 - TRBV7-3 CASSNRVSGELFF TGTGCCAGCAGTAACAGGGTGTCGGGGGAGCTGTTTTTT
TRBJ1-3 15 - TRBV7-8 CASSLGGGAGNTIYF TGTGCCAGCAGCTTAGGAGGAGGGGCGGGAAACACCATATATTTT
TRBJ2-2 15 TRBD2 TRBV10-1 CASSAGRLNTGELFF TGCGCCAGCAGTGCCGGGAGGTTGAACACCGGGGAGCTGTTTTTT
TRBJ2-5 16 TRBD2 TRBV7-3 CASSSGLAGGQETQYF TGTGCCAGCAGCTCGGGACTAGCGGGGGGGCAAGAGACCCAGTACTTC
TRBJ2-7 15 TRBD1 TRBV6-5 CASSYRDRGPYEQYF TGTGCCAGCAGTTACCGAGACAGGGGGCCCTACGAGCAGTACTTC
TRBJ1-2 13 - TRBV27 CASRRGDLFGYTF TGTGCCAGCCGCAGGGGTGATCTATTTGGCTACACCTTC
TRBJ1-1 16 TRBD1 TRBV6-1 CASSAGTGVSNTEAFF TGTGCCAGCAGTGCCGGGACAGGGGTTTCGAACACTGAAGCTTTCTTT
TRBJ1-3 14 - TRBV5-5 CASSLGRGGNTIYF TGTGCCAGCAGCTTGGGGAGGGGTGGAAACACCATATATTTT
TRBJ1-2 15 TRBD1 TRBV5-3 CARSSSQGIIYGYTF TGTGCCAGAAGCTCATCACAGGGGATTATCTATGGCTACACCTTC
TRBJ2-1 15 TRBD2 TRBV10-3 CAISEGLAGDNEQFF TGTGCCATCAGTGAGGGCCTAGCGGGAGACAATGAGCAGTTCTTC
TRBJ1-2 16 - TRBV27 CASSLGPGGMGYGYTF TGTGCCAGCAGTTTGGGCCCGGGGGGCATGGGCTATGGCTACACCTTC
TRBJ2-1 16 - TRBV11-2 CASSLVSARGYNEQFF TGTGCCAGCAGCTTAGTATCCGCGAGAGGCTACAATGAGCAGTTCTTC
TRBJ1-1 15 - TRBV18 CASSPSAGMNTEAFF TGTGCCAGCTCACCCTCGGCAGGCATGAACACTGAAGCTTTCTTT
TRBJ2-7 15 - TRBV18 CASSPTSPNLYEQYF TGTGCCAGCTCACCGACATCCCCCAACCTCTACGAGCAGTACTTC
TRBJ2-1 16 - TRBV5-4 CASSLGGTSSYNEQFF TGTGCCAGCAGCTTGGGAGGGACAAGCTCCTACAATGAGCAGTTCTTC